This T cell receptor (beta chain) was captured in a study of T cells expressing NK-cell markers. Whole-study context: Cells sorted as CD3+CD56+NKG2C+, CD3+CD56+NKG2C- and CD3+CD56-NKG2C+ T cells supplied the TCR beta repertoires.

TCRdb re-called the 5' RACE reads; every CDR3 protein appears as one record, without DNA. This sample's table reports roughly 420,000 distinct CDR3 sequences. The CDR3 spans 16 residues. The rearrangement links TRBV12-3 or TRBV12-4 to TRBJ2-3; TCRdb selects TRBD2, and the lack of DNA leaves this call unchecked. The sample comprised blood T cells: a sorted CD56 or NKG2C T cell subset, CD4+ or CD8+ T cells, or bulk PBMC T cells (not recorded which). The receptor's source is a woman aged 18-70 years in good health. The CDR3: CASSFPRTSGGPTQYF.